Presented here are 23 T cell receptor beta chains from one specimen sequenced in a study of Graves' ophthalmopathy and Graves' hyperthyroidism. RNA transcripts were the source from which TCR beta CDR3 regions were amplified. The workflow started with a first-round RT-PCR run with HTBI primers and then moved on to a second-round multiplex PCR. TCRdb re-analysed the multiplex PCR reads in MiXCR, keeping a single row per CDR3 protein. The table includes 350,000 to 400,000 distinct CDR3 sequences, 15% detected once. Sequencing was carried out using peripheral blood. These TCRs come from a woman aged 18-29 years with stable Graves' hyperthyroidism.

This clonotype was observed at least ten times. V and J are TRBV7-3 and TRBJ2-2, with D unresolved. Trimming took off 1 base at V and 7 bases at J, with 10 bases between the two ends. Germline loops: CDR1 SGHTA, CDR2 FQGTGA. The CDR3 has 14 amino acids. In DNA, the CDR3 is TGTGCCAGCAGCTTAAACGTTTTGGGCGGGGAGCTGTTTTTT. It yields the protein CASSLNVLGGELFF.

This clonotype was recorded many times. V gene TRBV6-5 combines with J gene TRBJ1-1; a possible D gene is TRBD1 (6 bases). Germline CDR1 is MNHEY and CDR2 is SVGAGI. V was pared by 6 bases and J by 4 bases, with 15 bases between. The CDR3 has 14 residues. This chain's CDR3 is CASRTSTGSTEAFF. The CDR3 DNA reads TGTGCCAGCAGAACCTCGACAGGTAGCACTGAAGCTTTCTTT.

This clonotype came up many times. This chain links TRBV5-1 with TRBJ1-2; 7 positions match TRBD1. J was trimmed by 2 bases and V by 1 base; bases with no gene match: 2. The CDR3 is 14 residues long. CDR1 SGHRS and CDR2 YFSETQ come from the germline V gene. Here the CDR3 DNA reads TGCGCCAGCAGCTTGATGACAGGGAACTATGGCTACACCTTC. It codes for CASSLMTGNYGYTF.

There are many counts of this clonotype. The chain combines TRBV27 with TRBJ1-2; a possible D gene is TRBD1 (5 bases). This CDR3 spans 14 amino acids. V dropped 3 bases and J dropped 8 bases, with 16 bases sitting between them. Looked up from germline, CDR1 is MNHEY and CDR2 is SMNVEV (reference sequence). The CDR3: CASSFGGEASGYTF. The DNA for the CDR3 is TGTGCCAGCAGTTTTGGGGGGGAGGCGTCGGGCTACACCTTC.

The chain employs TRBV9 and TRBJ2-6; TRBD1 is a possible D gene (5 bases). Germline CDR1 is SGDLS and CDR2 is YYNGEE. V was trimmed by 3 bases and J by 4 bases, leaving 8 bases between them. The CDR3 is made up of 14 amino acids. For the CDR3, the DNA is TGTGCCAGCAGCGCAGGGTCCGGGGCCAACGTCCTGACTTTC. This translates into CASSAGSGANVLTF.

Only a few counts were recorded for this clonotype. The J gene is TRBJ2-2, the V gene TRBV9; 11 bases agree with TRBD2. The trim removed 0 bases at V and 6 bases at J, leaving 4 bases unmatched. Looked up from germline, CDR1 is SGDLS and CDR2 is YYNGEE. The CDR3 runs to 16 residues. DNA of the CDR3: TGTGCCAGCAGCGTAGGAGGTAGCGGGGGGGCCGGGGAGCTGTTTTTT. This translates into CASSVGGSGGAGELFF. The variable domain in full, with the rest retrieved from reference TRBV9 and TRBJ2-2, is DSGVTQTPKHLITATGQRVTLRCSPRSGDLSVYWYQQSLDQGLQFLIQYYNGEERAKGNILERFSAQQFPDLHSELNLSSLELGDSALYFCASSVGGSGGAGELFFGEGSRLTVL.

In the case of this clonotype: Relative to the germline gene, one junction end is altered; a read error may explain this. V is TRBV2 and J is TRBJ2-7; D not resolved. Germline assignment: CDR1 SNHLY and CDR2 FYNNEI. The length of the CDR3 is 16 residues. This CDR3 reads CASSEEAAVNYYEQYF. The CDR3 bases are TGTGCCAGCAGCGAAGAGGCGGCAGTTAACTACTACGAGCAGTACTTC.

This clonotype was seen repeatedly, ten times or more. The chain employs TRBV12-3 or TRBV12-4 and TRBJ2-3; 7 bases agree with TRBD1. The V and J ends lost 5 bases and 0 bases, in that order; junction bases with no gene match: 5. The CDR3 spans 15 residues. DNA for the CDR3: TGTGCCAGCAGTAAAGGGGGCCCTAGCACAGATACGCAGTATTTT. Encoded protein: CASSKGGPSTDTQYF.

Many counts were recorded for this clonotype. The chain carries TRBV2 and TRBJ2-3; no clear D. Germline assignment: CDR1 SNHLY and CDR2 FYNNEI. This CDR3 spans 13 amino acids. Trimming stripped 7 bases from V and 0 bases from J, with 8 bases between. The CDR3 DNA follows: TGTGCCAGCACAGTTTTTAGCACAGATACGCAGTATTTT. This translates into CASTVFSTDTQYF.

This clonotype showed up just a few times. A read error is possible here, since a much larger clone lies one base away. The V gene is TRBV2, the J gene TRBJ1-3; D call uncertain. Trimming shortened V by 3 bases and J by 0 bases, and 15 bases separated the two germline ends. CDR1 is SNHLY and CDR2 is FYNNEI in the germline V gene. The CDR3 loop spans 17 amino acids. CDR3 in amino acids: CASSDSGLLTSGNTIYF. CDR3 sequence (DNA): TGTGCCAGCAGTGATTCGGGTTTGCTCACCTCTGGAAACACCATATATTTT.

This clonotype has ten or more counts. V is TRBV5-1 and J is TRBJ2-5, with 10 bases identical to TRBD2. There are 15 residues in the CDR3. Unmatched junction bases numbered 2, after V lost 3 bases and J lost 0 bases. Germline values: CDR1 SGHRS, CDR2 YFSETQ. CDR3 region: CASSWGLAHQETQYF. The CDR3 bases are TGCGCCAGCAGCTGGGGACTAGCGCACCAAGAGACCCAGTACTTC.

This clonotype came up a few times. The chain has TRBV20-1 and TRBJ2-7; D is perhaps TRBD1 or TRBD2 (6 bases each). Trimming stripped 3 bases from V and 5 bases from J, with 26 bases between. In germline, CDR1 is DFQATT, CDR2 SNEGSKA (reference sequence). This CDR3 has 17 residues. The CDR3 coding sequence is TGCAGTGCTAGGCGAGGGGGGAACCTAAGGAGGCCCCACGAGCAGTACTTC. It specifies CSARRGGNLRRPHEQYF.

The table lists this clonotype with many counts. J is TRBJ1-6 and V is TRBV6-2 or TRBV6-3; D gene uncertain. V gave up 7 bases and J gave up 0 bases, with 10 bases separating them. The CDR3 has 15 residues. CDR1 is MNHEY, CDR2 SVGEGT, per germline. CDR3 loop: CASNRESSYNSPLHF. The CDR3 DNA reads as TGTGCCAGCAACCGGGAAAGCTCCTATAATTCACCCCTCCACTTT.

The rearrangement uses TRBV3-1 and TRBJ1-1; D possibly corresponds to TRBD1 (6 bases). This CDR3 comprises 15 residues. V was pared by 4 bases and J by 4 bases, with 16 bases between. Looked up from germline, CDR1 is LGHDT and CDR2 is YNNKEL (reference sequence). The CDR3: CASSPQGTMGTEAFF. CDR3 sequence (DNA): TGTGCCAGCAGCCCACAGGGCACGATGGGCACTGAAGCTTTCTTT.

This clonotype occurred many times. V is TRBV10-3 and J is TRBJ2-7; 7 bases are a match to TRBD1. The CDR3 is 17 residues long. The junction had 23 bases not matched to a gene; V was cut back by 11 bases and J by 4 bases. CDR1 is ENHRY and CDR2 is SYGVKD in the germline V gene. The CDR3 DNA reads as TGTGCCGCCCAAGGCGGCGGTGGACAGGCCTTTGGATACGAGCAGTACTTC. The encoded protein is CAAQGGGGQAFGYEQYF.

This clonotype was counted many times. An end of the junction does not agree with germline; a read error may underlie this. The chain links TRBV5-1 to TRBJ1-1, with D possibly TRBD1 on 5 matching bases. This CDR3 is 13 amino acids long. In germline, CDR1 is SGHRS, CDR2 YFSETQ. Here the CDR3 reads CASSWDPNTEAFF. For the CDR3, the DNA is TGTGCCAGCAGTTGGGACCCAAACACTGAAGCTTTCTTT.

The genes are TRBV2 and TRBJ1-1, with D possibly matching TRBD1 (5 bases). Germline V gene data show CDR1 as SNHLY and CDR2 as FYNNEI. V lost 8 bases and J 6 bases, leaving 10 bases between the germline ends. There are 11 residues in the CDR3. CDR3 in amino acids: CASRRGSEAFF. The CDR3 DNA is TGTGCCAGCCGGAGGGGCTCTGAAGCTTTCTTT.

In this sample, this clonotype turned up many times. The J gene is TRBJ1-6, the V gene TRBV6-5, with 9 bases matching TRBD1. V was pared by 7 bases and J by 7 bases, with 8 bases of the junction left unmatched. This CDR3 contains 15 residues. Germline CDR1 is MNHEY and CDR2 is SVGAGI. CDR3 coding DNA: TGTGCCAGCACTACCACCGGGACAGGGAATTCACCCCTCCACTTT. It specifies CASTTTGTGNSPLHF.

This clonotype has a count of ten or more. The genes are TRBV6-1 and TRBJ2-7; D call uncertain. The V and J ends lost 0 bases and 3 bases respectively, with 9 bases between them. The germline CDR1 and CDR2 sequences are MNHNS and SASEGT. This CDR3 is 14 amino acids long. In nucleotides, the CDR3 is TGTGCCAGCAGTGAAGCCTTGGTGAACTACGAGCAGTACTTC. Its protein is CASSEALVNYEQYF.

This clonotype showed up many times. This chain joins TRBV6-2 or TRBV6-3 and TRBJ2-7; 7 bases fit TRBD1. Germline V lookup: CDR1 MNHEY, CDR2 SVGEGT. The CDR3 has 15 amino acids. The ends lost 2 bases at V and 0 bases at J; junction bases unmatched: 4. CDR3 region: CASSYTGASSYEQYF. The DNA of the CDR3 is TGTGCCAGCAGTTACACAGGGGCCAGCTCCTACGAGCAGTACTTC.

The CDR3 nucleotides read TGCAGTGCTAGATCCGGGACAGAAGAGACCCAGTACTTC. Translating it yields CSARSGTEETQYF. V gene TRBV20-1 combines with J gene TRBJ2-5; 7 bases line up with TRBD1. CDR1 is DFQATT, CDR2 SNEGSKA, per germline (reference sequence). This CDR3 spans 13 amino acids. The J segment lost 3 bases and the V segment lost 2 bases, leaving 3 bases of the junction unmatched.

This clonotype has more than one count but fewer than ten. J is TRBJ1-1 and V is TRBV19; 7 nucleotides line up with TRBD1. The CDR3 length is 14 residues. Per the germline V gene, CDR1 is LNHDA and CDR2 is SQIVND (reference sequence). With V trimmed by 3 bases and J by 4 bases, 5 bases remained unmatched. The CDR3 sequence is CASSIDRDSTEAFF. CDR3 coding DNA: TGTGCCAGTAGTATTGACAGGGATAGCACTGAAGCTTTCTTT.

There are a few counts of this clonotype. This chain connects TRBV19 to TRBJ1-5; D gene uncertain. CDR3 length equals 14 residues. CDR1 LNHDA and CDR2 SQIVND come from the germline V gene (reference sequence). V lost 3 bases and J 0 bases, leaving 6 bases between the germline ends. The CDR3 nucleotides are TGTGCCAGTAGTATTATTGGTAGCAATCAGCCCCAGCATTTT. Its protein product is CASSIIGSNQPQHF.